This T cell receptor beta chain came from a study of blood T cell repertoires in COVID-19. Study at large: The samples span acute and convalescent COVID-19 from the United States, Italy and Spain. T cells, B-cell-depleted T cells, or PBMCs supplied cDNA or gDNA.

Those enrolled in Seattle joined during active infection and were followed longitudinally afterward. Measured with immunoSEQ multiplex PCR; TCRdb has only the in-frame clones, and not every one. The sample has around 180,000 clones; around 80% are singletons. Looked up from germline, CDR1 is SGHDT and CDR2 is YYEEEE. Trimming shortened V by 1 base and J by 1 base, and 11 bases separated the two germline ends. The CDR3 length is 16 residues. The chain carries TRBV5-6 and TRBJ2-2; D might be TRBD1 (5 bases). The source material was peripheral blood. The source of this sequence is a woman over 75 with COVID-19, enrolled during active disease. The CDR3 nucleotides read TGTGCCAGCAGCTTGAGTTGGCAGGGGAACACCGGGGAGCTGTTTTTT. This codes for CASSLSWQGNTGELFF. The entire variable domain, with the rest obtained from reference TRBV5-6 and TRBJ2-2, is as follows: DAGVTQSPTHLIKTRGQQVTLRCSPKSGHDTVSWYQQALGQGPQFIFQYYEEEERQRGNFPDRFSGHQFPNYSSELNVNALLLGDSALYLCASSLSWQGNTGELFFGEGSRLTVL.